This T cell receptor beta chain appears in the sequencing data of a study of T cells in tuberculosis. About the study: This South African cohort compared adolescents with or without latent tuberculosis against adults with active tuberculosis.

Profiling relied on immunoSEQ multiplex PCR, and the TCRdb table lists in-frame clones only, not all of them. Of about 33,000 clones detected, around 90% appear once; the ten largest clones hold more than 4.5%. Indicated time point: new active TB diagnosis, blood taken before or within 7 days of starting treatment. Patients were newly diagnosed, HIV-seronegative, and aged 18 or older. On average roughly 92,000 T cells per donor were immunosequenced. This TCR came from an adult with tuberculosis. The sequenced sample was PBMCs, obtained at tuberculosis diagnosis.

In nucleotides, the CDR3 is TGTGCCAGCAGTGGCAGCTATGGCTACACCTTC. Protein sequence: CASSGSYGYTF. The chain carries TRBV2 and TRBJ1-2; D is unclear. The CDR3 sequence is 11 residues long. Per the germline V gene, CDR1 is SNHLY and CDR2 is FYNNEI. V lost 4 bases, J lost 4 bases, and 4 bases lay in between. The whole variable domain, remainder taken from reference TRBV2 and TRBJ1-2, is EPEVTQTPSHQVTQMGQEVILRCVPISNHLYFYWYRQILGQKVEFLVSFYNNEISEKSEIFDDQFSVERPDGSNFTLKIRSTKLEDSAMYFCASSGSYGYTFGSGTRLTVV.